This passage covers 27 T cell receptor beta chains from one sample sequenced in a study of blood T cell repertoires in COVID-19. Clones were read by immunoSEQ multiplex PCR, and TCRdb kept only the in-frame ones, dropping some. The top ten hold 0.85% to 1% of the sample, which has around 240,000 clones, 85% seen once. Input material: peripheral blood. These TCRs come from a middle-aged man with acute or convalescent COVID-19.

The chain joins TRBV3-1 (or the pseudogene TRBV3-2) to TRBJ2-3; 7 bases agree with TRBD2. Germline CDR1 is LGHDT and CDR2 is YNNKEL (reference sequence). Germline trimming cut 0 bases from V and 1 base from J; bases unmatched to any gene: 16. The CDR3 runs to 20 residues. The CDR3 protein is CASSQDHGGTVAGGTDTQYF. The CDR3 DNA reads as TGTGCCAGCAGCCAAGACCATGGGGGAACGGTGGCGGGGGGCACAGATACGCAGTATTTT.

This clone appeared a few times. The chain carries TRBV4-3 and TRBJ2-1; possibly TRBD1 for D (6 bases). The V and J ends lost 1 base and 1 base respectively, with 11 bases between them. Per germline, CDR1 LGHNA and CDR2 YSLEER. The CDR3 spans 16 residues. Here the CDR3 reads CASSQAGHASYNEQFF. The CDR3 nucleotides are TGCGCCAGCAGCCAAGCGGGACACGCGTCCTACAATGAGCAGTTCTTC.

The chain has TRBV29-1 and TRBJ1-1; 8 positions match TRBD1. This CDR3 spans 12 amino acids. Germline loops: CDR1 SQVTM, CDR2 ANQGSEA. V lost 7 bases and J lost 7; bases outside the gene matches: 8. The CDR3: CSAEQGAIEAFF. In nucleotides, the CDR3 is TGCAGCGCGGAGCAGGGGGCGATTGAAGCTTTCTTT. Full variable domain (rest looked up from reference TRBV29-1 and TRBJ1-1): SAVISQKPSRDICQRGTSLTIQCQVDSQVTMMFWYRQQPGQSLTLIATANQGSEATYESGFVIDKFPISRPNLTFSTLTVSNMSPEDSSIYLCSAEQGAIEAFFGQGTRLTVV.

The chain combines TRBV6-6 with TRBJ1-2; D remains unclear. Trimming pared 8 bases from V and 8 bases from J, leaving 18 bases between. This CDR3 region has 13 residues. Germline V gene lookup returns CDR1 MNHNY and CDR2 SVGAGI (reference sequence). The CDR3 DNA is TGTGCCAGCGGACGGAATTCGTGGGAGGGCTACACCTTC. Its protein product is CASGRNSWEGYTF.

V and J are TRBV10-3 and TRBJ2-7; D is undetermined. This CDR3 is built from 12 residues. Looked up from germline, CDR1 is ENHRY and CDR2 is SYGVKD. V lost 2 bases and J 6 bases, leaving 8 bases between the germline ends. In nucleotides, the CDR3 is TGTGCCATCAGTGAGGACACTTCCGAGCAGTACTTC. Its translation: CAISEDTSEQYF.

The chain is built from TRBV3-1 (or the pseudogene TRBV3-2) and TRBJ2-5, with D perhaps matching TRBD2 (5 bases). V shed 4 bases and J shed 4 bases, with 16 bases lying between them. The V gene's germline CDR1 is LGHDT and CDR2 YNNKEL (reference sequence). The CDR3 contains 15 residues. Here the CDR3 DNA reads TGTGCCAGCAGCCCCCGAGGCGGAGGAGGAGAGACCCAGTACTTC. Amino acid sequence: CASSPRGGGGETQYF.

The chain is built from TRBV7-3 and TRBJ1-6, with a tentative D call TRBD1 (6 bases). The CDR3 loop spans 14 amino acids. Germline-derived CDR1 and CDR2 are SGHTA and FQGTGA. The V gene lost 3 bases and the J gene lost 8 bases, with 11 bases spanning the gap. CDR3 sequence (DNA): TGTGCCAGCAGCTTGACAGGTCCGGATTCACCCCTCCACTTT. This gives the protein CASSLTGPDSPLHF.

The rearrangement uses TRBV7-9 and TRBJ2-7; D uncertain. This CDR3 region has 11 residues. V dropped 5 bases and J dropped 2 bases, with 4 bases sitting between them. Germline assignment: CDR1 SEHNR and CDR2 FQNEAQ (reference sequence). CDR3 region: CASSPAYEQYF. In DNA form, the CDR3 reads TGTGCCAGCAGCCCCGCCTACGAGCAGTACTTC.

This clone is a singleton in its sample. The V gene is TRBV24-1, the J gene TRBJ2-1, with 12 bases aligning to TRBD2. The CDR3 is 16 amino acids. V gave up 5 bases and J gave up 2 bases; unmatched junction bases: 3. Germline V gives CDR1 KGHDR, CDR2 SFDVKD. As DNA, the CDR3 is TGTGCCACCAGTGTTTCTAGCGGGGGGGCCTACAATGAGCAGTTCTTC. It is translated as CATSVSSGGAYNEQFF.

The rearrangement links TRBV5-1 to TRBJ1-2; 7 nucleotides agree with TRBD1. This CDR3 has 14 residues. V lost 5 bases, J lost 1 base, and 5 bases stayed unmatched. Germline V CDR1 and CDR2: SGHRS, YFSETQ. CDR3 sequence (DNA): TGCGCCAGCAGACGGACAGGTGATAACTATGGCTACACCTTC. It codes for CASRRTGDNYGYTF.

The V and J genes are TRBV9 and TRBJ1-1; 10 positions agree with TRBD1. Germline lookup yields CDR1 SGDLS and CDR2 YYNGEE. Unmatched junction bases numbered 9, after V lost 1 base and J lost 0 bases. This CDR3 has 18 residues. The CDR3, as DNA: TGTGCCAGCAGCGTATTGACAGGGGGCACTGGGGTGAACACTGAAGCTTTCTTT. Translated: CASSVLTGGTGVNTEAFF.

The chain employs TRBV6-6 and TRBJ1-1; a weak D match, TRBD1 (5 bases). V gave up 6 bases and J gave up 5 bases, with 13 bases separating them. The CDR3 covers 13 residues. Germline V CDR1 and CDR2: MNHNY, SVGAGI (reference sequence). The CDR3 here is CASRRTSNTEAFF. The CDR3 coding sequence is TGTGCCAGCAGGAGGACATCTAATACTGAAGCTTTCTTT.

The chain employs TRBV25-1 and TRBJ2-2, with 8 bases that match TRBD1. The germline gives CDR1 MGHDK, CDR2 SYGVNS. The CDR3 contains 15 residues. Unmatched junction bases numbered 9, after V lost 6 bases and J lost 6 bases. CDR3 residues: CASRADRGFSGELFF. In DNA form, the CDR3 reads TGTGCCAGCAGGGCTGACAGGGGATTTTCCGGGGAGCTGTTTTTT.

As to this clone: Other DNA sequences in this specimen translate into the identical CDR3. This chain uses TRBV6-5 with TRBJ2-7; a weak D match, TRBD1 (6 bases). CDR3 length: 13 amino acids. Germline V gives CDR1 MNHEY, CDR2 SVGAGI. The V end was cut by 0 bases, the J end by 4 bases, with 7 bases between. CDR3 nucleotide sequence: TGTGCCAGCAGTTACTCGGGGGCTTACGAGCAGTACTTC. It encodes CASSYSGAYEQYF.

The genes are TRBV19 and TRBJ1-1; 9 nucleotides match TRBD1. Germline lookup yields CDR1 LNHDA and CDR2 SQIVND (reference sequence). The junction had 11 bases not matched to a gene; V was cut back by 5 bases and J by 7 bases. The CDR3 covers 15 residues. The chain's CDR3 is CASSSPGTGSLEAFF. DNA of the CDR3: TGTGCCAGTAGTTCACCCGGGACAGGGAGCCTTGAAGCTTTCTTT.

This sequence joins TRBV27 and TRBJ1-6; 7 bases match TRBD1. The germline CDR1 and CDR2 sequences are MNHEY and SMNVEV (reference sequence). CDR3 length: 17 amino acids. The V and J ends lost 6 bases and 1 base, in that order; junction bases with no gene match: 9. CDR3 in amino acids: CASSPSQGVSYNSPLHF. In DNA, the CDR3 is TGTGCCAGCAGCCCTTCCCAGGGGGTATCCTATAATTCACCCCTCCACTTT.

The gene calls are TRBV6-6 and TRBJ2-5; D uncertain. The CDR3 is made up of 16 amino acids. The ends were cut back, 2 bases at V and 2 bases at J, with 15 bases in the middle. Germline values: CDR1 MNHNY, CDR2 SVGAGI (reference sequence). CDR3 sequence: CASSYGQVLYQETQYF. The CDR3 DNA reads as TGTGCCAGCAGTTACGGCCAGGTTTTATATCAAGAGACCCAGTACTTC.

This chain joins TRBV5-1 and TRBJ1-1; maybe TRBD1 (6 bases). The CDR3 spans 16 residues. Germline V gene data show CDR1 as SGHRS and CDR2 as YFSETQ. Trimming took off 0 bases at V and 6 bases at J, with 18 bases between the two ends. The CDR3 DNA reads as TGCGCCAGCAGCTTGGATGTCGGTGGGGGGGCGGCTGAAGCTTTCTTT. Residues: CASSLDVGGGAAEAFF.

This chain links TRBV7-3 with TRBJ2-7, with 9 nucleotides matching TRBD2. This CDR3 region has 16 residues. The germline V gene has CDR1 SGHTA and CDR2 FQGTGA. J was trimmed by 5 bases and V by 1 base; bases with no gene match: 9. CDR3 amino acids: CASSLIGRGGPNEQYF. Written as DNA, the CDR3 is TGTGCCAGCAGCTTAATCGGGCGGGGGGGCCCCAACGAGCAGTACTTC.

This chain links TRBV2 with TRBJ2-7; perhaps TRBD2 as D (6 bases). The CDR3 extends over 15 amino acids. Germline loops: CDR1 SNHLY, CDR2 FYNNEI. V was cut by 5 bases and J by 2 bases, with 16 bases left in between. The CDR3 nucleotides read TGTGCCAGCAGTAAGATGGTGCCGGGGGCCTACGAGCAGTACTTC. This gives the protein CASSKMVPGAYEQYF. Filled out from reference TRBV2 and TRBJ2-7, the complete variable domain reads EPEVTQTPSHQVTQMGQEVILRCVPISNHLYFYWYRQILGQKVEFLVSFYNNEISEKSEIFDDQFSVERPDGSNFTLKIRSTKLEDSAMYFCASSKMVPGAYEQYFGPGTRLTVT.

The chain links TRBV7-2 to TRBJ2-2, with 10 bases lining up with TRBD1. Trimming at V came to 3 bases and at J to 3 bases, leaving 13 bases not matched to a gene. The CDR3 length is 19 residues. The V gene's germline CDR1 is SGHTA and CDR2 FQGNSA. In DNA form, the CDR3 reads TGTGCCAGCAGCTTTCAGTTAATTGGGACAGGGGTGTACACCGGGGAGCTGTTTTTT. Protein: CASSFQLIGTGVYTGELFF.

This chain joins TRBV7-8 and TRBJ1-5; possible D gene TRBD1, 5 bases. V was clipped by 5 bases and J by 0 bases, with 11 bases between them. Germline assignment: CDR1 SGHVS and CDR2 FQNEAQ. This CDR3 is built from 15 residues. The CDR3 bases are TGTGCCAGCAGCCCGACAGCTGATAGCAATCAGCCCCAGCATTTT. Translating gives CASSPTADSNQPQHF.

The chain combines TRBV19 with TRBJ1-4, with TRBD1 identical over 9 bases. Losses at the gene ends were 2 bases for V and 7 bases for J; bases not matched to a gene: 8. CDR1 is LNHDA and CDR2 is SQIVND in the germline V gene (reference sequence). The length of the CDR3 is 16 residues. The CDR3 DNA is TGTGCCAGTAGTATATTGGGGGACAGGGCGGCTGAAAAACTGTTTTTT. Protein sequence: CASSILGDRAAEKLFF.

The rearrangement joins TRBV29-1 to TRBJ1-4, with TRBD1 identical over 7 bases. With V trimmed by 5 bases and J by 3 bases, 6 bases remained unmatched. The V gene's germline CDR1 is SQVTM and CDR2 ANQGSEA. The CDR3 sequence is 14 residues long. The CDR3 DNA sequence: TGCAGCGTTTCAACCGGGACAGCTAATGAAAAACTGTTTTTT. It translates to CSVSTGTANEKLFF.

The CDR3 DNA reads as TGTGCCAGCACGGACAGGGGACGTTTGGACACTGAAGCTTTCTTT. Its translation: CASTDRGRLDTEAFF. The rearrangement links TRBV19 to TRBJ1-1, with 9 bases fitting TRBD1. This CDR3 region has 15 residues. Unmatched junction bases numbered 11, after V lost 9 bases and J lost 3 bases. The germline V gene encodes CDR1 LNHDA and CDR2 SQIVND (reference sequence).

The chain uses TRBV11-2 and TRBJ2-4; 8 bases agree with TRBD1. The V segment lost 1 base and the J segment 11 bases; nucleotides outside the gene matches: 7. The CDR3 is 14 amino acids. Germline CDR1 SGHAT, CDR2 FQNNGV. CDR3 region: CASSLVDRGRVQYF. Written as DNA, the CDR3 is TGTGCCAGCAGCTTAGTCGACAGGGGAAGGGTTCAGTACTTC.

The chain links TRBV5-1 to TRBJ1-3; weak D call: TRBD1 (6 bases). V gave up 7 bases and J gave up 0 bases, with 11 bases separating them. Germline V gene data show CDR1 as SGHRS and CDR2 as YFSETQ. The CDR3 has 14 amino acids. CDR3 loop: CASHTGSSGNTIYF. DNA of the CDR3: TGCGCCAGCCATACAGGGAGCTCTGGAAACACCATATATTTT.